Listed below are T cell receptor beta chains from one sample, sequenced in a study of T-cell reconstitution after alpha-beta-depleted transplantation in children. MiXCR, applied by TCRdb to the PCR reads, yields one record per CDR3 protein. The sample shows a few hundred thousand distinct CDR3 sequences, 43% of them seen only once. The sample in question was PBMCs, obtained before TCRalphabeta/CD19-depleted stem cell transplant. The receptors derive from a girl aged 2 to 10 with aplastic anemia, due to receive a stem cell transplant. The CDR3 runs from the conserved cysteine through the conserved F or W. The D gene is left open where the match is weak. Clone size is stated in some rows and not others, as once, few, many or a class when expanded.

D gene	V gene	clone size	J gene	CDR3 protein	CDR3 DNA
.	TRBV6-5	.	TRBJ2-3	CASSYSRLVLADTQYF	TGTGCCAGCAGTTACTCCAGGCTAGTCCTGGCAGATACGCAGTATTTT
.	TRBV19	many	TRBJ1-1	CASSRTTNTEAFF	TGTGCCAGTAGTCGGACAACGAACACTGAAGCTTTCTTT
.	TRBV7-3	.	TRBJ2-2	CASSLIATTGELFF	TGTGCCAGCAGCTTAATAGCGACCACCGGGGAGCTGTTTTTT
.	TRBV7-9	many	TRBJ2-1	CASSPSETSRNEQFF	TGTGCCAGCAGCCCCTCCGAGACTAGTAGGAATGAGCAGTTCTTC
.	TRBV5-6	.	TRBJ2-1	CASTGGVSRVNEQFF	TGTGCCAGCACGGGCGGGGTCTCCCGGGTCAATGAGCAGTTCTTC
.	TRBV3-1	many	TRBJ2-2	CASSQVSGELFF	TGTGCCAGCAGCCAAGTCTCCGGGGAGCTGTTTTTT
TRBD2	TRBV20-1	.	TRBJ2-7	CSACSSGRTYEQYF	TGCAGTGCCTGTTCTAGCGGGAGAACGTACGAGCAGTACTTC
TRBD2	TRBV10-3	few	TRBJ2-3	CAISGASGLADTQYF	TGTGCCATCAGTGGGGCTAGCGGTCTCGCAGATACGCAGTATTTT
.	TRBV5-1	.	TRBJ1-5	CASSLDVAGNQPQHF	TGCGCCAGCAGCTTGGATGTGGCAGGCAATCAGCCCCAGCATTTT
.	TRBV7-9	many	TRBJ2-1	CASSLESSYNEQFF	TGTGCCAGCAGCTTAGAATCTTCCTACAATGAGCAGTTCTTC
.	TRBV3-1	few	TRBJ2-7	CASSQGNPQYF	TGTGCCAGCAGCCAAGGGAACCCACAGTACTTC
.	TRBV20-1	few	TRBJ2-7	CSARDGAIPYEQYF	TGCAGTGCTAGAGACGGCGCTATACCCTACGAGCAGTACTTC
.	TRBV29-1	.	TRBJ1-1	CSEIVPNTEAFF	TGCAGCGAGATAGTCCCGAACACTGAAGCTTTCTTT
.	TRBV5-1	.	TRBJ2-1	CASSLAVSSYNEQFF	TGCGCCAGCAGCTTGGCCGTATCTTCCTACAATGAGCAGTTCTTC
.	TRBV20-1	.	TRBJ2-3	CSAGSVADTQYF	TGCAGTGCCGGCTCGGTAGCAGATACGCAGTATTTT
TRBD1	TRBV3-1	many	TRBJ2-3	CASSRRQGATDTQYF	TGTGCCAGCAGCCGTAGACAGGGGGCAACAGATACGCAGTATTTT
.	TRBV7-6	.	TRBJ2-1	CACSTRGYNEQFF	TGTGCTTGCTCGACCCGGGGCTACAATGAGCAGTTCTTC
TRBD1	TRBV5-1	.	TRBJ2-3	CASSVDRVPRDTQYF	TGCGCCAGCAGCGTTGACAGGGTCCCCAGGGATACGCAGTATTTT
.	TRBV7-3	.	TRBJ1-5	CASSPGGGAYQPQHF	TGTGCCAGCAGCCCCGGGGGGGGAGCTTATCAGCCCCAGCATTTT
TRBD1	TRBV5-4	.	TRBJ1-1	CASSPGQGSTGTEAFF	TGTGCCAGCAGCCCAGGACAGGGGAGTACGGGCACTGAAGCTTTCTTT
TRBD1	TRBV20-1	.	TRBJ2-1	CSANTGTVTLNEQFF	TGCAGTGCTAATACCGGGACAGTTACACTCAATGAGCAGTTCTTC